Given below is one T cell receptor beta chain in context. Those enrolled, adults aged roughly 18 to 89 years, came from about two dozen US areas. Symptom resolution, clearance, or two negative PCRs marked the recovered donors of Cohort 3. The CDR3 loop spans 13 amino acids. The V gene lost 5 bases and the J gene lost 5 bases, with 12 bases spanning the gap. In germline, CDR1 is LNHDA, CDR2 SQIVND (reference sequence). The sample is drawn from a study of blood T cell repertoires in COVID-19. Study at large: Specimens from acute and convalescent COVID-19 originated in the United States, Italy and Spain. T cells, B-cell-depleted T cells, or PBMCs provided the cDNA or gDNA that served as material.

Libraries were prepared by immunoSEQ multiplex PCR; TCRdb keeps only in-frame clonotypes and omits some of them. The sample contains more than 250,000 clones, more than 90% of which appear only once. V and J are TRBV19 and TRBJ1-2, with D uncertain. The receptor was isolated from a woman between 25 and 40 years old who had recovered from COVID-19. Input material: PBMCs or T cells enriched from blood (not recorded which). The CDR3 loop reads CASSPEGGYGYTF. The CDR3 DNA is TGTGCCAGTAGTCCCGAGGGAGGATATGGCTACACCTTC.